The TCR beta chain described here comes from a study of identical twins. Using its own MiXCR run on the 5' RACE reads, TCRdb lists one record per CDR3 protein. This table has around 670,000 distinct CDR3 sequences, 6.1% appearing once. Germline CDR1 reads SGHVS; CDR2 reads FNYEAQ. The CDR3 is made up of 15 amino acids. Trimming stripped 7 bases from V and 2 bases from J, with 16 bases between. This TCR was recovered from a man younger than 35 in good health. The rearrangement uses TRBV7-6 and TRBJ2-3; the D gene could be TRBD1 or TRBD2 (7 bases each). The specimen sequenced was naive T cells sorted from blood. The CDR3 sequence is CASTVTGRATDTQYF. CDR3 in DNA: TGTGCCAGCACCGTGACAGGGAGGGCCACAGATACGCAGTATTTT.